This T cell receptor beta chain was captured in a study of cytomegalovirus exposure and HLA in healthy donors. Study results and caveats: Across donors, most TCRs were seen rarely, yet some public ones were widespread. A later analysis found TCR association rates differed by HLA locus, highest for DRB1 and lowest for HLA-C.

This clone was seen once. Its antigen remains unidentified. The CDR3 has 13 amino acids. Germline values: CDR1 LNHDA, CDR2 SQIVND (reference sequence). The ends were cut back, 5 bases at V and 3 bases at J, with 11 bases in the middle. PCR used 60 Vbeta primers and 13 Jbeta primers. Here immunoSEQ multiplex PCR was the method, and the copy in TCRdb shows in-frame clones only, minus some. Among some 190,000 clones listed, 78% were seen once. V usage is TRBV19 and J usage is TRBJ2-7; D possibly corresponds to TRBD2 (5 bases). The sequence derives from a female donor in good health and CMV-seronegative. The sequencing input was PBMCs. The CDR3 coding sequence is TGTGCCAGTAGTCACGGACGGGACTACGAGCAGTACTTC. Translating gives CASSHGRDYEQYF.